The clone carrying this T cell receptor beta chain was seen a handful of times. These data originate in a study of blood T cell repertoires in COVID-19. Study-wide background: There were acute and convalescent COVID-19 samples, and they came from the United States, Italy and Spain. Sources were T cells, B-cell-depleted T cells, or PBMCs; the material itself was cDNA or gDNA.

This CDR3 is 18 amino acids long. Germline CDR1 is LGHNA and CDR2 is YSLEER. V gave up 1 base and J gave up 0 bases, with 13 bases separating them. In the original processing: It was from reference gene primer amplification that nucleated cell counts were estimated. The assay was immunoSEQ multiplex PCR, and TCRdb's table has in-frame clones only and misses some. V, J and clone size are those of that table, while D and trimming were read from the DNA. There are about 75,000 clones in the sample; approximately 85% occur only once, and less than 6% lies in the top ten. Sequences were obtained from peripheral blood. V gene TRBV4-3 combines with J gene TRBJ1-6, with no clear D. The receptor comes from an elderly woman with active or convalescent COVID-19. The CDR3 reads CASSQATASSSYNSPLHF. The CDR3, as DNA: TGCGCCAGCAGCCAAGCAACAGCCTCGAGCTCCTATAATTCACCCCTCCACTTT.